This is a list of T cell receptor beta chains from one sample in a study of blood T cells in healthy people across ages. TCRdb reanalysed the 5' RACE reads using MiXCR and keeps one entry per CDR3 protein. The sample holds around 1,500,000 distinct CDR3 sequences, around 39% seen once. The sample consisted of blood. The receptors come from a woman aged 18-30 years in good health. Each CDR3 is given with its conserved first and last residue. D genes are given only for firm matches. For some rows the clone size is stated as once, few or many, or as a class when expanded; others skip it.

abundance | j_gene | len | d_gene | v_gene | CDR3nt | CDR3aa
few | TRBJ2-1 | 15 | TRBD2 | TRBV10-3 | TGTGCCATCGGCCTAGCGGGGAGCTCCTACAATGAGCAGTTCTTC | CAIGLAGSSYNEQFF
- | TRBJ1-3 | 16 | TRBD1 | TRBV5-1 | TGCGCCAGCAGCTTGGCCGGACAGGGCCAGAGTAACACCATATATTTT | CASSLAGQGQSNTIYF
- | TRBJ2-5 | 15 | - | TRBV9 | TGTGCCAGCAGCGCTCCAAGGGGGGGTGAGGAGACCCAGTACTTC | CASSAPRGGEETQYF
- | TRBJ1-1 | 14 | TRBD1 | TRBV4-1 | TGCGCCAGCAGCCGCTGGACAGGGGCCACTGAAGCTTTCTTT | CASSRWTGATEAFF
many | TRBJ2-3 | 14 | - | TRBV29-1 | TGCAGCGTTGAGGGCGGAAGAACCACAGATACGCAGTATTTT | CSVEGGRTTDTQYF
few | TRBJ1-6 | 16 | - | TRBV20-1 | TGCAGTGCTCAGATATTTGACACTGGGAGTAGTTCACCCCTCCACTTT | CSAQIFDTGSSSPLHF
- | TRBJ1-1 | 13 | - | TRBV20-1 | TGCAGTGCTAGCGTGGCATCGAACACTGAAGCTTTCTTT | CSASVASNTEAFF
few | TRBJ1-4 | 12 | - | TRBV4-1 | TGCGCCAGCAGCCAAGATTGGGTCGGACTGTTTTTT | CASSQDWVGLFF
- | TRBJ2-1 | 15 | TRBD2 | TRBV30 | TGTGCCTGGATCTTTTACGCGGGAGGGTCCGGTGAGCAGTTCTTC | CAWIFYAGGSGEQFF
- | TRBJ1-3 | 16 | - | TRBV28 | TGTGCCAGCAGTCAAGTACAGGGATTCTCTGGAAACACCATATATTTT | CASSQVQGFSGNTIYF
few | TRBJ2-7 | 13 | TRBD2 | TRBV20-1 | TGCAGCCAACGGACTAGCGCATCCTACGAGCAGTACTTC | CSQRTSASYEQYF
few | TRBJ2-7 | 15 | - | TRBV2 | TGTGCCAGCAATCTTCTTAGCGGAGGGGCTAGGGAGCAGTACTTC | CASNLLSGGAREQYF
- | TRBJ2-1 | 18 | TRBD2 | TRBV10-2 | TGCGCCAGCAGTGAGGGCCCCCTACTAGCGGGATTGTACAATGAGCAGTTCTTC | CASSEGPLLAGLYNEQFF
few | TRBJ2-3 | 15 | TRBD2 | TRBV7-3 | TGTGCCAGCAGCTTGACTAGCGGGGAGACAGATACGCAGTATTTT | CASSLTSGETDTQYF
- | TRBJ2-5 | 12 | - | TRBV2 | TGTGCCAGCAAGGTACAAACCATGGCCCAGTACTTC | CASKVQTMAQYF
- | TRBJ1-2 | 13 | - | TRBV28 | TGTGCCAGCAGGGCGACGGACTATTATGGCTACACCTTC | CASRATDYYGYTF
- | TRBJ2-2 | 15 | TRBD2 | TRBV28 | TGTGCCAGCGGATCTAGCGGGGGGGCCGCCGGGGAGCTGTTTTTT | CASGSSGGAAGELFF
- | TRBJ2-5 | 15 | TRBD2 | TRBV29-1 | TGCAGCGTGAAAAGACTAGCGGGGACCTCGGAGACCCAGTACTTC | CSVKRLAGTSETQYF
- | TRBJ2-7 | 16 | - | TRBV3-1 | TGTGCCAGCAGCCCCAGAGGGGGGCTCTCGACCTACGAGCAGTACTTC | CASSPRGGLSTYEQYF
few | TRBJ2-5 | 14 | TRBD2 | TRBV7-2 | TGTGCCAGCAGCTTCAGCGGGAGCGTGGAGACCCAGTACTTC | CASSFSGSVETQYF
- | TRBJ1-4 | 14 | TRBD1 | TRBV12-3/TRBV12-4 | TGTGCCAGCAGTCTGACAGGGGACCGAGAAAAACTGTTTTTT | CASSLTGDREKLFF
few | TRBJ2-7 | 13 | TRBD1 | TRBV9 | TGTGCCAGCAGCGTAGTAGGGGGCGCCGAGCAGTACTTC | CASSVVGGAEQYF
- | TRBJ1-5 | 14 | - | TRBV29-1 | TGCAGCGCCCGCGAGGGAGATAGCAATCAGGCCCAGCATTTT | CSAREGDSNQAQHF
- | TRBJ1-2 | 14 | - | TRBV12-3/TRBV12-4 | TGTGCCAGCAGTTTATATAGGGGGGTATATGGCTACACCTTC | CASSLYRGVYGYTF
- | TRBJ2-5 | 15 | TRBD2 | TRBV12-3/TRBV12-4 | TGTGCCAGCAGGGCGCCGGGACTAGCGGGAAATGAGCAGTACTTC | CASRAPGLAGNEQYF
many | TRBJ2-3 | 14 | TRBD1 | TRBV29-1 | TGCAGCGTTCTGGGGACAGGGGGCACAGATACGCAGTATTTT | CSVLGTGGTDTQYF
few | TRBJ2-7 | 16 | TRBD1 | TRBV9 | TGTGCCAGCAGCGTCTCTACCGGGACAGGGAACTACGAGCAGTACTTC | CASSVSTGTGNYEQYF
- | TRBJ1-2 | 14 | TRBD1 | TRBV10-3 | TGTGCCATCAGTGAGTTCCAGGGGGACTATGGCTACACCTTC | CAISEFQGDYGYTF
- | TRBJ2-3 | 16 | - | TRBV5-1 | TGCGCCAGCAGCTTGGTATCCCGGACGGTGCGGGATACGCAGTATTTT | CASSLVSRTVRDTQYF
few | TRBJ1-4 | 19 | - | TRBV4-1 | TGCGCCAGCAGCCAAGATCGGTCACTGGGTCGGGTTGAGAGTGAAAAACTGTTTTTT | CASSQDRSLGRVESEKLFF
- | TRBJ2-4 | 15 | - | TRBV11-2 | TGTGCCAGCAGCGCGTCCGGTGCTAGCGTGAACATTCAGTACTTC | CASSASGASVNIQYF
few | TRBJ2-5 | 13 | TRBD2 | TRBV10-2 | TGCGCCAGCAGTGATAGCGGGAGGGAGACCCAGTACTTC | CASSDSGRETQYF
few | TRBJ2-7 | 14 | - | TRBV9 | TGTGCCAGCAGCGTAGTCGGGTCCCTCGCCGAGCAGTACTTC | CASSVVGSLAEQYF
- | TRBJ2-3 | 15 | TRBD2 | TRBV29-1 | TGCAGCGTCAAAGGGACTAGCGGACTCACAGATACGCAGTATTTT | CSVKGTSGLTDTQYF
- | TRBJ2-2 | 18 | TRBD2 | TRBV11-2 | TGTGTCAGCAGCAAGCGGGCCCTGACTAGCGGGGGGACCGGGGAGCTGTTTTTT | CVSSKRALTSGGTGELFF
- | TRBJ2-7 | 13 | - | TRBV20-1 | TGCAGTGCTAGCCAAGTCACTCCCTACGAGCAGTACTTC | CSASQVTPYEQYF
- | TRBJ2-7 | 12 | - | TRBV5-1 | TGCGCCAGCACCCTGGGAAGGGACGAGCAGTACTTC | CASTLGRDEQYF
- | TRBJ2-3 | 14 | - | TRBV7-8 | TGTGCCAGCACTCAGGGTGTCGGCACAGATACGCAGTATTTT | CASTQGVGTDTQYF
- | TRBJ2-5 | 14 | - | TRBV20-1 | TGCAGTGCTCCTAACAGGGCTTCCAAGGAGAGGCAGTACTTC | CSAPNRASKERQYF
few | TRBJ2-1 | 13 | - | TRBV20-1 | TGCAGTTCGGGGCAGGGGTTACGAAATGAGCAGTTCTTC | CSSGQGLRNEQFF
- | TRBJ2-1 | 17 | - | TRBV6-2/TRBV6-3 | TGTGCCAGCAGCAAGGGGTATCCCTCGTCTGGACACAATGAGCAGTTCTTC | CASSKGYPSSGHNEQFF
few | TRBJ2-7 | 13 | - | TRBV20-1 | TGCAGTGCACCGATCGACAGCTCCTACGAGCAGTACTTC | CSAPIDSSYEQYF
- | TRBJ2-5 | 11 | - | TRBV20-1 | TGCGGTGCTAGAGAGTCAGAGACCCAGTACTTC | CGARESETQYF
- | TRBJ2-1 | 11 | - | TRBV6-6 | TGTGCCAGCAGTTACAGCAATGAGCAGCTCTTC | CASSYSNEQLF
few | TRBJ1-4 | 13 | - | TRBV20-1 | TGCAGTGCCGTACGGACAGTCCAGGAAAAACTGTTTTTT | CSAVRTVQEKLFF
- | TRBJ2-5 | 15 | - | TRBV11-2 | TGTGCCAGCAGCTTAGATGTCGGGGTCCTAAGAGAGCAGTACTTC | CASSLDVGVLREQYF
- | TRBJ2-5 | 16 | TRBD2 | TRBV6-1 | TGTGCCAGCAGTGAAGCGCTCGCTAGCGGCCAAGAGACCCAGTACTTC | CASSEALASGQETQYF
few | TRBJ2-1 | 15 | TRBD2 | TRBV20-1 | TGCAGTGCTAGAAAAGCGGGGGAAATGTACAATGAGCAGTTCTTC | CSARKAGEMYNEQFF